Ten or more counts support the clone carrying this T cell receptor beta chain. Germline assignment: CDR1 MNHNS and CDR2 SASEGT. CDR3 length: 12 residues. Trimming took 6 bases from V and 6 from J, leaving 9 bases between them. The data stem from a study of glioma-infiltrating T cells. Study as a whole: Presurgical dexamethasone in glioma patients lasted six or fewer days. Target coverage was roughly 4- to 11-fold for roughly one million blood T cells.

Amplification of TCR alpha and beta CDR3 regions from RNA used iRepertoire nested multiplex PCR. TCRdb processed the multiplex PCR reads anew with MiXCR; each CDR3 protein has one entry. The sample holds about 400,000 distinct CDR3 sequences, about 40% seen once. The chain recombines TRBV6-1 with TRBJ1-5, with D tentatively TRBD1 (5 bases). Sequenced: glioma tissue, nonneoplastic brain tissue, or PBMCs (not recorded which). The origin of this receptor is a human donor with low-grade glioma or glioblastoma, undergoing nonglioma brain surgery, or in good health (not recorded which). The CDR3 sequence: CASRGGTQPQHF. CDR3 bases: TGTGCCAGCAGGGGAGGGACTCAGCCCCAGCATTTT.